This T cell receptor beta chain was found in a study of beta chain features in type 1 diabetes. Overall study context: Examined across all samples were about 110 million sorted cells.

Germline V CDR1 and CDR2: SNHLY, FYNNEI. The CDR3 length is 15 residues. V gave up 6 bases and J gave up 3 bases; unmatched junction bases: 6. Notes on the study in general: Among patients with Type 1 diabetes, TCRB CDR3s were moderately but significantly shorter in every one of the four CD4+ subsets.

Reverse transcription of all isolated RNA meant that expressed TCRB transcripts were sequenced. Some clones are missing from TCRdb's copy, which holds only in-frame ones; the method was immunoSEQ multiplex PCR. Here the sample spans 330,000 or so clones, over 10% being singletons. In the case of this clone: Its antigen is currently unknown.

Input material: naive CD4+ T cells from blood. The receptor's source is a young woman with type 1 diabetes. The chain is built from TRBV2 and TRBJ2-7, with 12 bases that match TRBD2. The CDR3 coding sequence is TGTGCCAGCAGGATTGGACTAGCGGGGCTCTACGAGCAGTACTTC. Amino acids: CASRIGLAGLYEQYF. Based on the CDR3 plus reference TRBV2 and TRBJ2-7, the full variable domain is EPEVTQTPSHQVTQMGQEVILRCVPISNHLYFYWYRQILGQKVEFLVSFYNNEISEKSEIFDDQFSVERPDGSNFTLKIRSTKLEDSAMYFCASRIGLAGLYEQYFGPGTRLTVT.